The 9 T cell receptor beta chains below come from one sample, sequenced in a study of OX40 agonist ivuxolimab in advanced cancers. Libraries were prepared through the immunoSEQ multiplex PCR assay. This immuneACCESS table, as held by TCRdb, lists in-frame sequences with V and J called but not all clones. Of the missing ones, under half trace to an unresolved V gene in checked studies; the others have no known cause. The sample includes 45,000 to 55,000 clones, with 90% to 95% observed a single time. 12% of the sample belongs to the ten largest clones. The starting material was CD4+ or CD8+ T cells sorted from blood, obtained in a trial of the OX40 agonist ivuxolimab. Receptors were obtained from an adult with an advanced solid tumor such as melanoma, head and neck, liver or kidney cancer.

The V call is TRBV11-2, the J call TRBJ2-7, with D hard to call. Germline CDR1 and CDR2: SGHAT and FQNNGV. The CDR3 has 11 residues. V was clipped by 2 bases and J by 5 bases, with 4 bases between them. The CDR3 loop is CASSLMDEQYF. The CDR3 nucleotides read TGTGCCAGCAGCTTAATGGACGAGCAGTACTTC.

The gene calls are TRBV28 and TRBJ2-2; TRBD1 matches 7 bases. The CDR3 runs 15 residues. V trimming: 2 bases; J trimming: 3 bases; junction bases outside the gene matches: 3. CDR1 is MDHEN and CDR2 is SYDVKM in the germline V gene. CDR3 in amino acids: CASSLTRGYTGELFF. As DNA, the CDR3 is TGTGCCAGCAGTTTAACCAGGGGGTACACCGGGGAGCTGTTTTTT.

CDR3 sequence reads: CASSYSAGISKNIQYF. For the CDR3, the DNA is TGTGCCAGCAGTTACTCGGCAGGGATTTCTAAAAACATTCAGTACTTC. The chain carries TRBV6-5 and TRBJ2-4, with D perhaps TRBD1 (5 bases). CDR3 length equals 16 residues. Trimming cost V 0 bases and J 4 bases, with 13 bases left between them. Germline lookup yields CDR1 MNHEY and CDR2 SVGAGI.

The J gene is TRBJ1-2, the V gene TRBV2; possible D gene TRBD1, 5 bases. Germline loops: CDR1 SNHLY, CDR2 FYNNEI. The V end lost 7 bases, the J end lost 8 bases, and 26 bases lay between the germline ends. CDR3 length equals 16 residues. CDR3 loop: CASKGHEGAERPGYTF. In DNA form, the CDR3 reads TGTGCCAGCAAAGGTCATGAAGGGGCCGAACGGCCGGGCTACACCTTC.

V is TRBV29-1 and J is TRBJ2-3, with 11 positions matching TRBD2. Per the germline V gene, CDR1 is SQVTM and CDR2 is ANQGSEA. The CDR3 covers 16 residues. Unmatched junction bases numbered 9, after V lost 4 bases and J lost 3 bases. The CDR3 nucleotides read TGCAGCGTTGCCGGGGCTAGCGGGAGGATAACAGATACGCAGTATTTT. The encoded protein is CSVAGASGRITDTQYF.

This clone appeared once. This chain connects TRBV5-1 to TRBJ1-1; TRBD1 might be the D (5 bases). The CDR3 has 14 amino acids. Germline V lookup: CDR1 SGHRS, CDR2 YFSETQ. Between the trimmed V and J ends, which lost 0 bases and 1 base, there was a span of 7 bases. The CDR3 nucleotides are TGCGCCAGCAGCTTGGCGGGGCGGAACACTGAAGCTTTCTTT. The encoded protein is CASSLAGRNTEAFF.

This chain uses TRBV9 with TRBJ2-7, with unresolved D. V was trimmed by 0 bases and J by 0 bases, leaving 10 bases between them. Germline lookup yields CDR1 SGDLS and CDR2 YYNGEE. This CDR3 comprises 15 residues. The CDR3 region has the DNA TGTGCCAGCAGCGTAGGGGTTAACCCCTCCTACGAGCAGTACTTC. Its protein product is CASSVGVNPSYEQYF.

This sequence joins TRBV30 and TRBJ2-2; possible D gene TRBD1, 6 bases. Germline V gene lookup returns CDR1 GTSNPN and CDR2 SVGIG (reference sequence). CDR3 size: 16 residues. Trimming stripped 3 bases from V and 6 bases from J, with 20 bases between. CDR3 nucleotides: TGTGCCTGGAGCAGGTTACTGGGGGCGGTAGCCGGGGAGCTGTTTTTT. This sequence encodes CAWSRLLGAVAGELFF.

The chain uses TRBV27 and TRBJ2-1, with 12 bases lining up with TRBD2. J gave up 6 bases and V 5 bases, and 5 bases lay outside the gene matches. CDR3 length: 15 amino acids. Germline-derived CDR1 and CDR2 are MNHEY and SMNVEV (reference sequence). In nucleotides, the CDR3 is TGTGCCAGCAGTCAAGGACTAGCGGGGCTCAATGAGCAGTTCTTC. Protein: CASSQGLAGLNEQFF.